The 10 T cell receptor beta chains below were found in one sample sequenced in a study of T cell responses to AZD1222 COVID-19 vaccine. Libraries were prepared by immunoSEQ multiplex PCR; TCRdb keeps only in-frame clonotypes and omits some of them. The sample consists of around 150,000 clones, just over 90% of them appearing once. The material sequenced was peripheral blood, taken on day 0 of MenACWY control vaccination. All receptors come from an adult in good health.

The chain joins TRBV5-1 to TRBJ1-5; D perhaps matches TRBD1 (6 bases). The CDR3 runs to 16 residues. V was pared by 0 bases and J by 4 bases, with 14 bases between. Germline V CDR1 and CDR2: SGHRS, YFSETQ. The CDR3 DNA follows: TGCGCCAGCAGCTTGGGAATACAGGGAATAAATCAGCCCCAGCATTTT. It codes for CASSLGIQGINQPQHF.

CDR3 coding DNA: TGCGCCAGCAGCTTCCGACAGGTAGGGGCAGATACGCAGTATTTT. Its translation is CASSFRQVGADTQYF. The chain links TRBV5-1 to TRBJ2-3, with a weak D call TRBD1 (6 bases). The CDR3 is 15 residues long. CDR1 and CDR2 from the germline V gene are SGHRS and YFSETQ. The V end lost 2 bases, the J end lost 4 bases, and 14 bases lay between the germline ends.

The gene calls are TRBV19 and TRBJ1-4; 7 bases agree with TRBD1. The CDR3 totals 15 residues. Germline V gives CDR1 LNHDA, CDR2 SQIVND (reference sequence). V lost 5 bases, J lost 8 bases, and 11 bases stayed unmatched. In DNA form, the CDR3 reads TGTGCCAGTAGTTTCGATAGACAGGGTTCCGAAAAACTGTTTTTT. Protein product: CASSFDRQGSEKLFF.

The count of this clone is one. This chain links TRBV7-2 with TRBJ2-7, with TRBD2 identical over 7 bases. The CDR3 runs 14 residues. Germline loops: CDR1 SGHTA, CDR2 FQGNSA. V was clipped by 5 bases and J by 2 bases; unmatched bases: 6. CDR3 in amino acids: CASSTSGVPYEQYF. CDR3 coding DNA: TGTGCCAGCAGCACCAGCGGGGTCCCCTACGAGCAGTACTTC.

The chain carries TRBV27 and TRBJ2-7, with 16 bases lining up with TRBD2. V trimming: 3 bases; J trimming: 7 bases; junction bases outside the gene matches: 3. The germline CDR1 and CDR2 sequences are MNHEY and SMNVEV (reference sequence). There are 15 residues in the CDR3. In DNA, the CDR3 is TGTGCCAGCAGTTTGGGACTAGCGGGAGGGCGGGAGCAGTACTTC. As protein: CASSLGLAGGREQYF.

The genes are TRBV6-1 and TRBJ2-7, with 8 bases identical to TRBD2. CDR1 is MNHNS, CDR2 SASEGT, per germline. This CDR3 is built from 15 residues. J gave up 7 bases and V 2 bases, and 10 bases lay outside the gene matches. The CDR3 DNA follows: TGTGCCAGCAGTGAAATCAGCGGGAGTAATGGGGAGCAGTACTTC. Residues: CASSEISGSNGEQYF.

This clone was seen a single time. This chain joins TRBV7-9 and TRBJ1-2; D is ambiguous. The CDR3 contains 14 residues. The V gene lost 5 bases and the J gene lost 2 bases, with 12 bases spanning the gap. Germline CDR1 SEHNR, CDR2 FQNEAQ (reference sequence). CDR3 coding DNA: TGTGCCAGCAGCCGTACCCTCGGGAACTATGGCTACACCTTC. Translating gives CASSRTLGNYGYTF.

V gene TRBV27 combines with J gene TRBJ1-5, with TRBD1 matching 8 bases. The ends lost 2 bases at V and 7 bases at J; junction bases unmatched: 7. Germline CDR1 and CDR2: MNHEY and SMNVEV (reference sequence). The CDR3 contains 15 residues. The CDR3 sequence is CASSLAQGGGQPQHF. The CDR3 region has the DNA TGTGCCAGCAGTTTAGCACAGGGGGGCGGACAGCCCCAGCATTTT.

This chain connects TRBV6-2 or TRBV6-3 to TRBJ2-1, with D possibly being TRBD1 (7 bases). V was trimmed by 5 bases and J by 6 bases, leaving 14 bases between them. Germline V gene sequence: CDR1 MNHEY, CDR2 SVGEGT. The CDR3 covers 14 residues. CDR3 coding DNA: TGTGCCAGCAGTCCCAGACAGGGAGGCAATGAGCAGTTCTTC. Its translation is CASSPRQGGNEQFF.

This chain uses TRBV29-1 with TRBJ2-7; D might be TRBD2 (6 bases). Between the trimmed V and J ends, which lost 7 bases and 2 bases, there was a span of 15 bases. The CDR3 is 13 amino acids. From germline, CDR1 is SQVTM and CDR2 ANQGSEA. The CDR3 coding sequence is TGCAGCGGCCGGGACTCTAGTACCTACGAGCAGTACTTC. Its protein product is CSGRDSSTYEQYF.